These T cell receptor beta chains were read from a single sample in a study of ipilimumab plus nivolumab after autologous stem cell transplantation. Profiling relied on immunoSEQ multiplex PCR, and the TCRdb table lists in-frame clones only, not all of them. The table lists over 35,000 clones, around 92% of them singletons. This material consisted of PBMCs, taken in a trial of ipilimumab plus nivolumab as post-transplant consolidation. Every receptor here comes from a male donor with multiple myeloma. Each CDR3 is given with its conserved first and last residue. D genes are given only for firm matches. Clone size is given for some rows only: seen once, a few or many times, or a class if the clone is expanded.

len	abundance	d_gene	j_gene	v_gene	CDR3nt	CDR3aa
15	once	.	TRBJ1-1	TRBV6-4	TGTGCCAGCAGTGAAACGGCCTGGGGCGGTACTGAAGCTTTCTTT	CASSETAWGGTEAFF
14	.	.	TRBJ2-7	TRBV18	TGTGCCAGCTCACCGGACAGACTTTCTAGCGAGCAGTACTTC	CASSPDRLSSEQYF
15	.	TRBD1	TRBJ1-2	TRBV10-3	TGTGCCATCAGTGAGCCCGGGACAGGGCACTATGGCTACACCTTC	CAISEPGTGHYGYTF
12	.	TRBD2	TRBJ2-5	TRBV29-1	TGCAGCGTACGGACTAGCCAAGAGACCCAGTACTTC	CSVRTSQETQYF
15	.	TRBD1	TRBJ1-3	TRBV7-2	TGTGCCAGCAGCCAACAGGGGAGCTCTGGAAACACCATATATTTT	CASSQQGSSGNTIYF
17	.	TRBD2	TRBJ2-7	TRBV5-5	TGTGCCAGCAGCTTGGGGCCTAGCGGGAGGTCGTCCTACGAGCAGTACTTC	CASSLGPSGRSSYEQYF
17	.	.	TRBJ1-4	TRBV6-1	TGTGCCAGCAGTGCCAGGGGTTACCGCGCAACTAATGAAAAACTGTTTTTT	CASSARGYRATNEKLFF
16	.	TRBD1	TRBJ2-3	TRBV11-3	TGTGCCAGCAGTTCCGGGACAGGGCTGGTGACAGATACGCAGTATTTT	CASSSGTGLVTDTQYF
14	few	.	TRBJ2-2	TRBV6-4	TGTGCCAGCAGTTCAGACAGATACACCGGGGAGCTGTTTTTT	CASSSDRYTGELFF
13	.	.	TRBJ2-5	TRBV5-4	TGTGCCAGCAGCCCGGGGGCGCGGGAGACCCAGTACTTC	CASSPGARETQYF
12	.	.	TRBJ1-4	TRBV28	TGTGCCAGCAGTTTAAGGCCCGAACTGTTTTTTTTT	CASSLRPELFFF
14	.	.	TRBJ2-7	TRBV7-2	TGTGCCAGCAGCTCCATGAGGACAGTCTACGAGCAGTACTTC	CASSSMRTVYEQYF
14	.	.	TRBJ2-5	TRBV11-1	TGTGCCAGCAGCAACCGGGCCCTCCAAGAGACCCAGTACTTC	CASSNRALQETQYF
17	.	TRBD2	TRBJ2-5	TRBV27	TGTGCCAGCAGTTTAGGCAGAGGGAGGGCCGGGGAAGAGACCCAGTACTTC	CASSLGRGRAGEETQYF
14	.	TRBD1	TRBJ1-5	TRBV28	TGTGCCAGCAGTATAACAGGGGGCAATCAGCCCCAGCATTTT	CASSITGGNQPQHF
16	.	TRBD2	TRBJ2-2	TRBV7-2	TGTGCCAGCAGCTTAGCTAGCGGGGGGGCCGGCGGGGAGCTGTTTTTT	CASSLASGGAGGELFF
15	.	.	TRBJ1-5	TRBV11-2	TGTGCCAGCAGCTTAATCTGGGGGGCGAATCAGCCCCAGCATTTT	CASSLIWGANQPQHF
14	.	.	TRBJ2-2	TRBV6-1	TGTGCCAGCAGTGCTACACGGAACACCGGGGAGCTGTTTTTT	CASSATRNTGELFF
17	.	TRBD2	TRBJ2-7	TRBV30	TGTGCCTGGAGTGTACCCCGGGCGGGGGGAAGCTCCTACGAGCAGTACTTC	CAWSVPRAGGSSYEQYF
12	.	.	TRBJ2-7	TRBV5-6	TGTGCCAGCAGCTGGTCGGGGGACGAGCAGTACTTC	CASSWSGDEQYF
14	.	TRBD2	TRBJ2-5	TRBV7-2	TGTGCCAGCAGCTTTGGCGGGAGGGGGGAGACCCAGTACTTC	CASSFGGRGETQYF
15	.	.	TRBJ2-3	TRBV19	TGTGCCAGTAGCCCAAGGGGGGCGAGCACAGATACGCAGTATTTT	CASSPRGASTDTQYF
16	.	.	TRBJ1-1	TRBV7-2	TGTGCCAGCAGCTTAGCCCTCTTAGTAGGGAACACTGAAGCTTTCTTT	CASSLALLVGNTEAFF
15	.	.	TRBJ2-1	TRBV2	TGTGCCAGCCGATCGACAGGACTTTCCTACAATGAGCAGTTCTTC	CASRSTGLSYNEQFF
15	.	TRBD2	TRBJ2-1	TRBV29-1	TGCAGCGCTGGCGGGAGACTTCCTACCTACAATGAGCAGTTCTTC	CSAGGRLPTYNEQFF
13	.	.	TRBJ2-7	TRBV5-4	TGTGCCAGCAGCCGGGACTTTACCTACGAGCAGTACTTC	CASSRDFTYEQYF